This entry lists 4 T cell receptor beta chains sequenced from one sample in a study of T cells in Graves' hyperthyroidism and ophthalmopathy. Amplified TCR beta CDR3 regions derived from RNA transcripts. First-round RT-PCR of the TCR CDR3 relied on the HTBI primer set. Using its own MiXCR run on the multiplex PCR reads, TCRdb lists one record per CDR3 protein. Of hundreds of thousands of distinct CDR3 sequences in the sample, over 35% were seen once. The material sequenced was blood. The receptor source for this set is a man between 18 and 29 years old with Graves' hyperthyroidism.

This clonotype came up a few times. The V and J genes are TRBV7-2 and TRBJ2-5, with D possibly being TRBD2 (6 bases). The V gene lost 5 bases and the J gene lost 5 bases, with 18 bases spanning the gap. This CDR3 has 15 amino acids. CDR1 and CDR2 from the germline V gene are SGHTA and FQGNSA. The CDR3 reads CASSGGARGYETQYF. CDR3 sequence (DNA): TGTGCCAGCAGCGGAGGAGCGCGGGGTTATGAGACCCAGTACTTC.

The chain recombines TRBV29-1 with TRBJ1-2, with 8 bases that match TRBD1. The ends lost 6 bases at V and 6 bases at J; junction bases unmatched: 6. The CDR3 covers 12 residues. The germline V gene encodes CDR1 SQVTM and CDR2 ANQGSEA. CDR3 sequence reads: CSVGQGSHGYTF. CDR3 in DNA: TGCAGCGTAGGACAGGGATCTCATGGCTACACCTTC.

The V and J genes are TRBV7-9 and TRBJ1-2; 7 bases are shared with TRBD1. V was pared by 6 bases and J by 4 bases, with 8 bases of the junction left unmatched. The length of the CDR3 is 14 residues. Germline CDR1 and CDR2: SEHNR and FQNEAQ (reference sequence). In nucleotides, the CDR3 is TGTGCCAGCAGTGGTCAGGGGGTATCCTATGGCTACACCTTC. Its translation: CASSGQGVSYGYTF.

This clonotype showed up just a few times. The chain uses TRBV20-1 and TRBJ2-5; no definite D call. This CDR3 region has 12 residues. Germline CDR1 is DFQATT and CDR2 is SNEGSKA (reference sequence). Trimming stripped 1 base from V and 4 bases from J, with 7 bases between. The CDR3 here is CSARGDIETQYF. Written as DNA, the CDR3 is TGCAGTGCTAGAGGCGACATAGAGACCCAGTACTTC.